The 25 T cell receptor beta chains below come from one sample, sequenced in a study of blood T cell repertoires in COVID-19. TCRdb's copy holds only in-frame clones and misses some; the assay was immunoSEQ multiplex PCR. The sample holds about 270,000 clones, approximately 90% seen once. Sequencing was carried out using PBMCs or T cells enriched from blood (not recorded which). The receptors were gathered from a woman between 40 and 55 years old with acute COVID-19.

In this sample, this clone turned up a few times. The chain links TRBV28 to TRBJ1-1; D is uncertain. The V gene's germline CDR1 is MDHEN and CDR2 SYDVKM. V was trimmed by 5 bases and J by 3 bases, leaving 19 bases between them. This CDR3 is 16 amino acids long. As DNA, the CDR3 is TGTGCCAGCAGTAACTCTCGGGTGGGGAGGTACACTGAAGCTTTCTTT. It encodes CASSNSRVGRYTEAFF. The variable domain in full, completed from reference TRBV28 and TRBJ1-1, reads DVKVTQSSRYLVKRTGEKVFLECVQDMDHENMFWYRQDPGLGLRLIYFSYDVKMKEKGDIPEGYSVSREKKERFSLILESASTNQTSMYLCASSNSRVGRYTEAFFGQGTRLTVV.

The chain employs TRBV5-8 and TRBJ2-5, with 7 nucleotides matching TRBD1. This CDR3 contains 16 residues. Per germline, CDR1 SGHTS and CDR2 YDEGEE. The V gene end was trimmed by 10 bases and the J gene end by 1 base; junction bases not matched to a gene: 16. CDR3 sequence (DNA): TGTGCCGGGGGAAGCAGGGGGAAACCCCTCCAAGAGACCCAGTACTTC. Amino acids: CAGGSRGKPLQETQYF.

The V and J genes are TRBV19 and TRBJ1-2, with TRBD1 identical over 8 bases. Trimming took 2 bases from V and 2 from J; bases not matched to a gene: 4. This CDR3 contains 15 residues. Germline loops: CDR1 LNHDA, CDR2 SQIVND (reference sequence). DNA for the CDR3: TGTGCCAGTAGTATAATGTGGGACAGGAACTATGGCTACACCTTC. Translated: CASSIMWDRNYGYTF.

Comment on this clone: This sample includes further DNA sequences coding for the same CDR3. The rearrangement joins TRBV7-9 to TRBJ2-3, with D possibly being TRBD2 (5 bases). The V and J ends lost 1 base and 2 bases respectively, with 7 bases between them. Germline V gene lookup returns CDR1 SEHNR and CDR2 FQNEAQ (reference sequence). The CDR3 is made up of 14 amino acids. The CDR3 protein is CASSLDRDTDTQYF. The CDR3 coding sequence is TGTGCCAGCAGCTTAGATCGGGACACAGATACGCAGTATTTT.

The V gene is TRBV28, the J gene TRBJ1-6; TRBD1 is a possible D gene (5 bases). From germline, CDR1 is MDHEN and CDR2 SYDVKM. V was pared by 7 bases and J by 10 bases, with 11 bases between. The CDR3 extends over 12 amino acids. CDR3 sequence (DNA): TGTGCCAGCACGGGGGTTCGATCACCCCTCCACTTT. This gives the protein CASTGVRSPLHF.

The chain couples TRBV11-3 to TRBJ1-1; D perhaps matches TRBD1 (5 bases). The germline V gene encodes CDR1 SGHNT and CDR2 YENEEA. Trimming pared 5 bases from V and 1 base from J, leaving 8 bases between. The CDR3 spans 13 residues. CDR3: CASSPTENTEAFF. CDR3 in DNA: TGTGCCAGCAGCCCGACAGAGAACACTGAAGCTTTCTTT.

The rearrangement links TRBV24-1 to TRBJ2-1; D is possibly TRBD1 (5 bases). Per the germline V gene, CDR1 is KGHDR and CDR2 is SFDVKD. The length of the CDR3 is 17 residues. Trimming took 4 bases from V and 7 from J, leaving 22 bases between them. The CDR3 loop is CATSEVGRVASVNEQFF. In nucleotides, the CDR3 is TGTGCCACCAGTGAAGTGGGGCGAGTTGCGAGCGTGAATGAGCAGTTCTTC.

The chain couples TRBV7-2 to TRBJ1-1; possibly TRBD1 for D (5 bases). The CDR3 has 15 amino acids. Germline-derived CDR1 and CDR2 are SGHTA and FQGNSA. V lost 0 bases to trimming and J lost 5 bases, with 13 bases between them. The DNA of the CDR3 is TGTGCCAGCAGCTTAGCGGCCCAGGGCCCTACTGAAGCTTTCTTT. It is translated as CASSLAAQGPTEAFF.

The chain links TRBV28 to TRBJ1-2, with D unresolved. This CDR3 is 14 amino acids long. With 6 bases removed from V and 2 bases from J, the gap between germline ends came to 13 bases. Germline assignment: CDR1 MDHEN and CDR2 SYDVKM. The CDR3 region has the DNA TGTGCCAGCAGCGGGAGGACCGGGAACTATGGCTACACCTTC. Translating it yields CASSGRTGNYGYTF.

The chain recombines TRBV5-5 with TRBJ1-1, with TRBD1 as a possible D gene (5 bases). This CDR3 comprises 15 residues. CDR1 is SGHKS and CDR2 is YYEKEE in the germline V gene (reference sequence). V dropped 1 base and J dropped 0 bases, with 10 bases sitting between them. The CDR3 DNA sequence: TGTGCCAGCAGCTTGTTGACAGCTCTGAACACTGAAGCTTTCTTT. This codes for CASSLLTALNTEAFF.

V and J are TRBV30 and TRBJ2-7; 8 positions agree with TRBD1. CDR3 length: 14 residues. CDR1 is GTSNPN, CDR2 SVGIG, per germline (reference sequence). The trim removed 4 bases at V and 6 bases at J, leaving 11 bases unmatched. This CDR3 is CAWTLEDRVLEQYF. DNA for the CDR3: TGTGCCTGGACCCTTGAGGACAGGGTTCTCGAGCAGTACTTC.

In this sample, this clone turned up once. J is TRBJ2-3 and V is TRBV7-2; D possibly corresponds to TRBD2 (6 bases). The germline CDR1 and CDR2 sequences are SGHTA and FQGNSA. V lost 2 bases to trimming and J lost 1 base, with 16 bases between them. The CDR3 covers 17 residues. The CDR3 loop is CASSLRPWRDRTDTQYF. CDR3 DNA sequence: TGTGCCAGCAGCTTACGGCCGTGGCGGGACCGCACAGATACGCAGTATTTT.

The V call is TRBV27, the J call TRBJ1-3, with unresolved D. V dropped 3 bases and J dropped 3 bases, with 9 bases sitting between them. The germline V gene has CDR1 MNHEY and CDR2 SMNVEV (reference sequence). The CDR3 is 14 amino acids. CDR3 sequence reads: CASSFTADGNTIYF. CDR3 nucleotides: TGTGCCAGCAGTTTCACCGCGGATGGAAACACCATATATTTT.

The chain carries TRBV2 and TRBJ2-3, with 8 nucleotides matching TRBD2. This CDR3 contains 17 residues. From germline, CDR1 is SNHLY and CDR2 FYNNEI. Trimming removed 0 bases from V and 1 base from J; junction bases left unmatched: 6. The CDR3 DNA is TGTGCCAGCAGTGAAGCGCTTCGGGGGGGCGGCACAGATACGCAGTATTTT. It codes for CASSEALRGGGTDTQYF.

V usage is TRBV2 and J usage is TRBJ2-3, with 10 bases aligning to TRBD1. Germline-derived CDR1 and CDR2 are SNHLY and FYNNEI. Trimming took 6 bases from V and 1 from J; bases not matched to a gene: 4. The length of the CDR3 is 15 residues. CDR3 protein: CASRDRGTRTDTQYF. The DNA of the CDR3 is TGTGCCAGCAGGGACAGGGGGACACGCACAGATACGCAGTATTTT.

This clone has just one count. The junction differs from germline at one of its ends, possibly a read error. V gene TRBV28 combines with J gene TRBJ1-3; 9 bases map to TRBD1. The germline gives CDR1 MDHEN, CDR2 SYDVKM. CDR3 length: 14 amino acids. CDR3 protein: CASSLSPTGGEFDF. The CDR3 DNA reads as TGTGCCAGCAGTTTAAGTCCCACAGGGGGCGAATTCGATTTT.

V gene TRBV9 combines with J gene TRBJ2-7; D possibly corresponds to TRBD1 (6 bases). The CDR3 extends over 15 amino acids. Trimming removed 4 bases from V and 2 bases from J, with 16 bases in between. The V gene's germline CDR1 is SGDLS and CDR2 YYNGEE. In nucleotides, the CDR3 is TGTGCCAGCAGCAGGACGCAGACAGGTCCCTACGAGCAGTACTTC. Amino acid sequence: CASSRTQTGPYEQYF.

The rearrangement uses TRBV7-3 and TRBJ1-5; 8 bases fit TRBD1. V shed 2 bases, J shed 8 bases, and the junction held 11 bases outside the gene matches. CDR1 SGHTA and CDR2 FQGTGA come from the germline V gene. This CDR3 is built from 16 residues. The CDR3 reads CASSLPGRGPREPQHF. CDR3 bases: TGTGCCAGCAGCTTACCTGGCAGGGGGCCGAGGGAGCCCCAGCATTTT.

The genes are TRBV19 and TRBJ2-3; TRBD1 might be the D (5 bases). The length of the CDR3 is 15 residues. Between the trimmed V and J ends, which lost 0 bases and 1 base, there was a span of 8 bases. CDR1 and CDR2 from the germline V gene are LNHDA and SQIVND (reference sequence). The DNA for the CDR3 is TGTGCCAGTAGTATAGAAAGCAGGGGCACAGATACGCAGTATTTT. Its protein is CASSIESRGTDTQYF.

Only one count was recorded for this clone. Here the CDR3 reads CASSPAGLNYGYTF. In nucleotides, the CDR3 is TGTGCCAGCAGCCCCGCTGGACTGAACTATGGCTACACCTTC. The chain recombines TRBV7-9 with TRBJ1-2; D uncertain. Germline assignment: CDR1 SEHNR and CDR2 FQNEAQ (reference sequence). This CDR3 comprises 14 residues. V lost 5 bases and J lost 2, with 12 bases in between.

The chain combines TRBV18 with TRBJ2-1; possibly TRBD1 for D (6 bases). CDR3 length: 13 residues. V was shortened by 4 bases and J by 4 bases, with 8 bases between the two germline ends. The germline V gene has CDR1 KGHSH and CDR2 LQKENI. CDR3 in DNA: TGTGCCAGCTCACTTGGGACATACAATGAGCAGTTCTTC. Protein sequence: CASSLGTYNEQFF.

The chain has TRBV28 and TRBJ2-3; maybe TRBD1 (5 bases). The V end was cut by 5 bases, the J end by 1 base, with 10 bases between. The CDR3 runs 14 residues. Per the germline V gene, CDR1 is MDHEN and CDR2 is SYDVKM. The CDR3 bases are TGTGCCAGCAGTCGGACACAACGCACAGATACGCAGTATTTT. It encodes CASSRTQRTDTQYF.

The chain is built from TRBV19 and TRBJ1-5, with D hard to call. Trimming removed 6 bases at V and 5 bases at J, with 14 bases between. The CDR3 is made up of 14 amino acids. Germline lookup yields CDR1 LNHDA and CDR2 SQIVND (reference sequence). CDR3 in amino acids: CASSFFLRDQPQHF. The CDR3 nucleotides read TGTGCCAGTAGCTTCTTTCTGAGGGATCAGCCCCAGCATTTT.

This chain links TRBV5-1 with TRBJ2-5; the D gene is possibly TRBD2 (5 bases). In germline, CDR1 is SGHRS, CDR2 YFSETQ. CDR3 length: 14 amino acids. V was cut by 0 bases and J by 2 bases, with 8 bases left in between. The CDR3 reads CASSLGGSQETQYF. CDR3 sequence (DNA): TGCGCCAGCAGCTTGGGCGGGTCTCAAGAGACCCAGTACTTC.

The chain carries TRBV2 and TRBJ1-5; D is ambiguous. The germline CDR1 and CDR2 sequences are SNHLY and FYNNEI. This CDR3 contains 15 residues. V dropped 6 bases and J dropped 7 bases, with 19 bases sitting between them. CDR3: CASRADQANNQPQHF. The CDR3 bases are TGTGCCAGCAGGGCTGACCAGGCGAACAACCAGCCCCAGCATTTT.